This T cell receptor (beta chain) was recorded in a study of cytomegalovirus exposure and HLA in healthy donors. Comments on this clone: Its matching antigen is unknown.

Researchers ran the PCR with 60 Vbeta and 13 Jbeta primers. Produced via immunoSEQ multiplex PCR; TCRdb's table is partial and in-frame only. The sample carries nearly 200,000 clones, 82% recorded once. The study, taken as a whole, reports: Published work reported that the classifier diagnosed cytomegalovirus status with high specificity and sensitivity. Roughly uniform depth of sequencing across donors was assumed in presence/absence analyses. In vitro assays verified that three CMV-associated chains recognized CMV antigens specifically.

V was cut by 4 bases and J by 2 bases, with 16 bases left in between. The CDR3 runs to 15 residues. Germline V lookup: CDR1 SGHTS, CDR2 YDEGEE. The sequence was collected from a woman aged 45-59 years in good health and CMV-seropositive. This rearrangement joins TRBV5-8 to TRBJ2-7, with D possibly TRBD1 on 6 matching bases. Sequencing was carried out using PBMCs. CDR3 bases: TGTGCCAGCAGCGTACAGGGTTCGGGGACCTACGAGCAGTACTTC. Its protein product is CASSVQGSGTYEQYF.